This TCR beta chain was captured by sequencing in a study of radiotherapy plus CTLA-4 blockade in lung cancer (dated by TCRdb to between 2018 and 2020). Background for the entire study: Objective responses were observed in more than 15% of enrolled patients, and disease control was achieved in 31%.

Note on this clone: The antigen it binds to is not known. There are no base qualities to consult, and no much larger clone falls within one base.

From the cysteine up to the phenylalanine, the CDR3 has a length of 12 residues. CDR3 DNA only is kept here, 36 bases in frame from base 1. V is pared back by 7 bases and J by 1 base, with 5 bases lying between the germline termini. Sequences MDHEN (CDR1) and SYDVKM (CDR2) are obtained from the germline V gene. Study-wide conclusions, independent of this receptor: The strongest predictors of response, as reported, were early dynamic changes in blood T cell clones along with a rise in serum interferon-beta after radiation. TCR clones derived from tumors expanded in peripheral blood after treatment with radiotherapy and ipilimumab.

The study tested focal radiation therapy combined with CTLA-4 blockade (ipilimumab) in patients with chemo-refractory metastatic non-small-cell lung cancer. The library was produced with the immunoSEQ multiplex PCR assay. The table comes from immuneACCESS by way of TCRdb, which keeps in-frame sequences with V and J called. Part of the clones is missing from these tables; in studies checked, under half for an unresolved V gene and the rest for unknown reasons. Counted in this sample were about 51,000 clones; about 77% of them appeared once. In total, the top ten clones hold 2.4% of the sample. The source is a human donor with non-small cell lung cancer whose response to radiotherapy plus ipilimumab could not be evaluated. The sample was peripheral blood, taken from a patient treated with radiotherapy plus ipilimumab. Recombination connected TRBV28 to TRBJ1-5, with no confidently assigned D gene. The CDR3 protein sequence reads: CASTGSNQPQHF. The base sequence is TGTGCCAGCACGGGAAGCAATCAGCCCCAGCATTTT.